The source of this TCR beta chain is a study of T cell changes during pregnancy in multiple sclerosis. Assay: immunoSEQ multiplex PCR; the TCRdb copy retains only in-frame clones and omits some. The repertoire has over 25,000 clones, roughly nine tenths of them found once; the top ten carry over 8.5%. V shed 5 bases and J shed 0 bases, with 11 bases lying between them. This CDR3 comprises 15 residues. CDR1 and CDR2 (germline): LNHDA, SQIVND (reference sequence). The chain uses TRBV19 and TRBJ1-5; tentatively, D is TRBD1 (6 bases). This sample comprised CD8+ T cells from peripheral blood mononuclear cells, obtained in the third trimester of pregnancy. The TCR originated in a female donor with multiple sclerosis, enrolled in a pregnancy study. This chain's CDR3 is CASSFYRDSNQPQHF. CDR3 DNA sequence: TGTGCCAGTAGTTTCTACAGGGATAGCAATCAGCCCCAGCATTTT.